This T cell receptor (beta chain) was sequenced for a study of T cell responses to AZD1222 COVID-19 vaccine. Notes on this clone: The target antigen is unknown.

The ends lost 4 bases at V and 5 bases at J; junction bases unmatched: 8. Germline-derived CDR1 and CDR2 are LGHNA and YSLEER. This CDR3 contains 16 residues. General study findings and limits: Spike-specific TCR breadth and depth grew following two AZD1222 doses. Baseline antibody screening turned up just 6 or 7 seropositive AZD1222 recipients.

Measured with immunoSEQ multiplex PCR; TCRdb has only the in-frame clones, and not every one. Seen here are approximately 100,000 clones, just over 90% observed once, and the top ten hold less than 5.5%. Sample: peripheral blood, taken 28 days after the second AZD1222 dose. This TCR was sampled from an adult who received the AZD1222 COVID-19 vaccine. The chain is built from TRBV4-3 and TRBJ1-6; 7 bases are a match to TRBD1. The CDR3 region is CASSRYRDRDNSPLHF. The DNA for the CDR3 is TGCGCCAGCAGCCGGTACCGGGACAGAGATAATTCACCCCTCCACTTT.